This T cell receptor (beta chain) emerged from a study of OX40 agonist ivuxolimab in advanced cancers. Across the study: Enrollees could have had prior anti-PD-1, anti-PD-L1 or anti-CTLA-4 therapy, which over 35% had received. Partial responses occurred in Three dose-escalation patients, one with hepatocellular carcinoma and two with cutaneous melanoma.

No patient had autoimmune disease or received systemic immunosuppression. Overall study results and limits: Fewer expanded clones were found on average in CD4+ than in CD8+ T cells.

In regard to this clone: As yet, its antigen is unknown.

In germline, CDR1 is MNHEY, CDR2 SMNVEV (reference sequence). The length of the CDR3 is 15 residues. V was pared by 0 bases and J by 4 bases, with 12 bases between. Profiling relied on immunoSEQ multiplex PCR, and the TCRdb table lists in-frame clones only, not all of them. This sample yields 90,000 to 100,000 clones, of which about four fifths are seen a single time; almost 1.5% belongs to the top ten. This clonotype originated in an adult with an advanced solid tumor such as melanoma, head and neck, liver or kidney cancer. The chain links TRBV27 to TRBJ2-5; D is undetermined. This sample comprised CD4+ or CD8+ T cells sorted from blood, obtained in a trial of the OX40 agonist ivuxolimab. In DNA form, the CDR3 reads TGTGCCAGCAGTTTATCCCCCACCGCTCTAGAGACCCAGTACTTC. As protein: CASSLSPTALETQYF.